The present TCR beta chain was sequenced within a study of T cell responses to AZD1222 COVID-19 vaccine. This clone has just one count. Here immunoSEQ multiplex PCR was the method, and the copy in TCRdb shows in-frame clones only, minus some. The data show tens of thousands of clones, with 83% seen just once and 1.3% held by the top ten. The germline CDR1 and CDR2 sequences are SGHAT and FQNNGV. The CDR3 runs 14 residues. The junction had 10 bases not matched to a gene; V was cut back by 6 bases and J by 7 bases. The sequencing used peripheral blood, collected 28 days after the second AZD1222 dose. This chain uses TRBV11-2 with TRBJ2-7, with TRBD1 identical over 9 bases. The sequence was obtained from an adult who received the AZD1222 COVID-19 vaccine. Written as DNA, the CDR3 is TGTGCCAGCAGTTCTACAGGGGGCGCGGGAGAGCAGTACTTC. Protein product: CASSSTGGAGEQYF.